Following are 27 T cell receptor beta chains from one sample sequenced in a study of blood T cell repertoires in COVID-19. This table comes from immunoSEQ multiplex PCR, and its TCRdb copy is limited to in-frame clones, with some not included. The repertoire consists of 250,000 to 300,000 clones, with 65% to 90% occurring once and the leading ten covering 15% to 17%. Material for sequencing was PBMCs or T cells enriched from blood (not recorded which). These receptors were obtained from a young man who had recovered from COVID-19.

The chain carries TRBV30 and TRBJ1-2; D is unresolved. Germline CDR1 is GTSNPN and CDR2 is SVGIG (reference sequence). Trimming cost V 2 bases and J 7 bases, with 14 bases left between them. The CDR3 length is 13 residues. Here the CDR3 reads CAWSTREAFGYTF. The DNA of the CDR3 is TGTGCCTGGAGTACGCGGGAAGCTTTTGGCTACACCTTC. Full variable domain (remainder filled in from reference TRBV30 and TRBJ1-2): SQTIHQWPATLVQPVGSPLSLECTVEGTSNPNLYWYRQAAGRGLQLLFYSVGIGQISSEVPQNLSASRPQDRQFILSSKKLLLSDSGFYLCAWSTREAFGYTFGSGTRLTVV.

The sample holds one count of this clone. V gene TRBV7-8 combines with J gene TRBJ1-3; the D gene is possibly TRBD1 (6 bases). V lost 5 bases and J lost 2, with 22 bases in between. This CDR3 is built from 18 residues. The germline gives CDR1 SGHVS, CDR2 FQNEAQ. The CDR3 bases are TGTGCCAGCAGCATCCTAGGGGGGGCAAGAACCGCTGGAAACACCATATATTTT. Translating gives CASSILGGARTAGNTIYF.

This sequence joins TRBV14 and TRBJ1-1; D is unclear. The CDR3 contains 17 residues. Looked up from germline, CDR1 is SGHDN and CDR2 is FVKESK. Trimming removed 4 bases from V and 0 bases from J, with 18 bases in between. CDR3 sequence reads: CASSPYSGKDLNTEAFF. The CDR3 nucleotides read TGTGCCAGCAGCCCTTATTCGGGGAAGGACCTGAACACTGAAGCTTTCTTT. Filled out from reference TRBV14 and TRBJ1-1, the complete variable domain reads EAGVTQFPSHSVIEKGQTVTLRCDPISGHDNLYWYRRVMGKEIKFLLHFVKESKQDESGMPNNRFLAERTGGTYSTLKVQPAELEDSGVYFCASSPYSGKDLNTEAFFGQGTRLTVV.

This chain joins TRBV11-2 and TRBJ2-7; 8 bases are shared with TRBD1. The CDR3 loop spans 13 amino acids. Trimming cost V 5 bases and J 3 bases; bases outside gene matches: 3. From germline, CDR1 is SGHAT and CDR2 FQNNGV. Here the CDR3 DNA reads TGTGCCAGCAGCCTAACAGGGGGCTACGAGCAGTACTTC. Protein: CASSLTGGYEQYF.

This clone came up once. The chain links TRBV28 to TRBJ2-7; TRBD2 aligns across 7 bases. With 6 bases clipped from V and 0 bases from J, the junction kept 8 bases outside the gene matches. Germline V gene data show CDR1 as MDHEN and CDR2 as SYDVKM. The CDR3 has 15 residues. The CDR3 nucleotides read TGTGCCAGCAGGGGAGGACTAGGGATCTCCTACGAGCAGTACTTC. Its protein is CASRGGLGISYEQYF.

This rearrangement joins TRBV7-6 to TRBJ2-5; 14 nucleotides match TRBD2. The CDR3 covers 15 residues. The germline CDR1 and CDR2 sequences are SGHVS and FNYEAQ. V dropped 5 bases and J dropped 4; count of bases not matched to a gene: 3. The CDR3 protein is CASSLGLAGGETQYF. The CDR3 bases are TGTGCCAGCAGCCTCGGACTAGCGGGGGGAGAGACCCAGTACTTC.

This clone was detected only a few times. The chain couples TRBV6-2 or TRBV6-3 to TRBJ1-4; 8 nucleotides line up with TRBD1. V lost 2 bases to trimming and J lost 5 bases; unmatched junction nucleotides: 1. From germline, CDR1 is MNHEY and CDR2 SVGEGT. This CDR3 region has 14 residues. CDR3 in DNA: TGTGCCAGCAGTTACAGGACAGGGAATGAAAAACTGTTTTTT. Encoded protein: CASSYRTGNEKLFF.

The chain has TRBV7-9 and TRBJ2-1; weak D call: TRBD1 (6 bases). Trimming stripped 5 bases from V and 4 bases from J, with 18 bases between. CDR3 length: 16 residues. Germline-derived CDR1 and CDR2 are SEHNR and FQNEAQ (reference sequence). CDR3 sequence: CASSQAQGRIYNEQFF. CDR3 DNA: TGTGCCAGCAGCCAAGCACAGGGAAGGATATACAATGAGCAGTTCTTC.

The V gene is TRBV5-1, the J gene TRBJ2-1, with TRBD2 matching over 11 bases. CDR1 and CDR2 (germline): SGHRS, YFSETQ. The J segment lost 8 bases and the V segment lost 2 bases, leaving 9 bases of the junction unmatched. This CDR3 has 16 amino acids. In DNA form, the CDR3 reads TGCGCCAGCAGCTTCGGGACTAGCGGAGCTTTTGATGAGCAGTTCTTC. Amino acid sequence: CASSFGTSGAFDEQFF. Using reference TRBV5-1 and TRBJ2-1 for the parts outside the CDR3, the full variable domain is KAGVTQTPRYLIKTRGQQVTLSCSPISGHRSVSWYQQTPGQGLQFLFEYFSETQRNKGNFPGRFSGRQFSNSRSEMNVSTLELGDSALYLCASSFGTSGAFDEQFFGPGTRLTVL.

This chain links TRBV15 with TRBJ2-5; 7 bases match TRBD2. V trimming: 4 bases; J trimming: 3 bases; junction bases outside the gene matches: 5. The CDR3 covers 14 residues. Germline CDR1 and CDR2: LNHNV and YYDKDF (reference sequence). The CDR3, as DNA: TGTGCCACCAGCAAGCGGGACGGGGAAGAGACCCAGTACTTC. It specifies CATSKRDGEETQYF.

This clone was detected only once. The rearrangement joins TRBV9 to TRBJ2-5, with 14 bases matching TRBD2. The germline gives CDR1 SGDLS, CDR2 YYNGEE. CDR3 length: 16 residues. V lost 4 bases and J lost 5; bases outside the gene matches: 7. The CDR3 DNA sequence: TGTGCCAGCAGCCCGCGACTAGCGGGAGGGGTGGAGACCCAGTACTTC. It translates to CASSPRLAGGVETQYF.

This chain uses TRBV7-9 with TRBJ2-1; 8 nucleotides match TRBD2. The V segment lost 4 bases and the J segment 7 bases; nucleotides outside the gene matches: 12. The CDR3 has 16 residues. Germline lookup yields CDR1 SEHNR and CDR2 FQNEAQ (reference sequence). This CDR3 is CASSSGGSGLLNEQFF. CDR3 DNA sequence: TGTGCCAGCAGCTCGGGGGGGAGCGGACTATTGAATGAGCAGTTCTTC.

The CDR3 region has the DNA TGTGCCAGCAGCCAAATGGTGGGGGCCGTTCAGCCCCAGCATTTT. As protein: CASSQMVGAVQPQHF. This chain links TRBV28 with TRBJ1-5; TRBD1 is a possible D gene (6 bases). V lost 6 bases to trimming and J lost 6 bases, with 18 bases between them. This CDR3 has 15 amino acids. Germline CDR1 reads MDHEN; CDR2 reads SYDVKM. Combining the CDR3 with reference TRBV28 and TRBJ1-5 gives the whole variable domain DVKVTQSSRYLVKRTGEKVFLECVQDMDHENMFWYRQDPGLGLRLIYFSYDVKMKEKGDIPEGYSVSREKKERFSLILESASTNQTSMYLCASSQMVGAVQPQHFGDGTRLSIL.

The rearrangement joins TRBV10-3 to TRBJ2-7; D uncertain. This CDR3 region has 14 residues. Germline lookup yields CDR1 ENHRY and CDR2 SYGVKD. V was pared by 10 bases and J by 6 bases, with 22 bases between. Here the CDR3 reads CATPLHGIPSEQYF. Here the CDR3 DNA reads TGTGCCACCCCTCTCCATGGCATCCCCTCCGAGCAGTACTTC.

The gene calls are TRBV20-1 and TRBJ2-1; D gene uncertain. This CDR3 is built from 11 residues. V was shortened by 3 bases and J by 16 bases, with 16 bases between the two germline ends. CDR1 and CDR2 (germline): DFQATT, SNEGSKA (reference sequence). The CDR3 sequence is CSASGEMAPFF. In DNA, the CDR3 is TGCAGTGCTAGCGGAGAAATGGCGCCCTTCTTC.

Only one count was recorded for this clone. The V and J genes are TRBV5-4 and TRBJ2-5; D not resolved. The CDR3 is 12 residues long. Germline V gene data show CDR1 as SGHNT and CDR2 as YYREEE (reference sequence). V was trimmed by 3 bases and J by 3 bases, leaving 6 bases between them. In DNA, the CDR3 is TGTGCCAGCAGCTCACCAGAAGAGACCCAGTACTTC. This codes for CASSSPEETQYF.

The chain carries TRBV5-4 and TRBJ1-1; TRBD1 might be the D (5 bases). Germline assignment: CDR1 SGHNT and CDR2 YYREEE (reference sequence). CDR3 size: 14 residues. Trimming took 0 bases from V and 5 from J, leaving 11 bases between them. The chain's CDR3 is CASSLAGGLTEAFF. CDR3 DNA sequence: TGTGCCAGCAGCTTGGCCGGGGGTTTAACTGAAGCTTTCTTT.

V gene TRBV7-9 combines with J gene TRBJ2-3; TRBD2 matches 11 bases. The CDR3 consists of 16 residues. V lost 7 bases to trimming and J lost 1 base; unmatched junction nucleotides: 7. Per germline, CDR1 SEHNR and CDR2 FQNEAQ (reference sequence). CDR3 region: CASTGTSGFRTDTQYF. The CDR3 bases are TGTGCCAGCACCGGGACTAGCGGTTTCCGCACAGATACGCAGTATTTT.

The gene calls are TRBV5-1 and TRBJ1-5; D is uncertain. CDR1 is SGHRS, CDR2 YFSETQ, per germline. This CDR3 has 15 residues. V gave up 0 bases and J gave up 3 bases, with 10 bases separating them. CDR3 in amino acids: CASSLGASSNQPQHF. Written as DNA, the CDR3 is TGCGCCAGCAGCTTGGGTGCGTCCTCCAATCAGCCCCAGCATTTT.

The chain combines TRBV19 with TRBJ2-5; weak D call: TRBD1 (5 bases). Between the trimmed V and J ends, which lost 5 bases and 5 bases, there was a span of 12 bases. Germline V CDR1 and CDR2: LNHDA, SQIVND (reference sequence). This CDR3 spans 13 amino acids. DNA for the CDR3: TGTGCCAGTAGTGTGACAGTTCGTGAGACCCAGTACTTC. Amino acid sequence: CASSVTVRETQYF.

For this clone: This sample includes further DNA sequences coding for the same CDR3. This chain uses TRBV2 with TRBJ1-5, with D uncertain. The CDR3 is 14 residues long. Germline-derived CDR1 and CDR2 are SNHLY and FYNNEI. Between the trimmed V and J ends, which lost 1 base and 4 bases, there was a span of 8 bases. Written as DNA, the CDR3 is TGTGCCAGCAGTGAAGATACAGTTAATCAGCCCCAGCATTTT. This encodes CASSEDTVNQPQHF.

This sequence joins TRBV25-1 and TRBJ2-3, with a tentative D call TRBD1 (5 bases). Trimming left V 6 bases short and J 0 bases short, with 10 bases between. Germline CDR1 and CDR2: MGHDK and SYGVNS. The CDR3 is 14 amino acids. CDR3 bases: TGTGCCAGCAGCAGGGCCCTTAGCACAGATACGCAGTATTTT. Its protein product is CASSRALSTDTQYF.

The count of this clone is one. The genes are TRBV18 and TRBJ2-2; TRBD1 matches at 8 bases. This CDR3 region has 13 residues. CDR1 and CDR2 from the germline V gene are KGHSH and LQKENI. V lost 6 bases, J lost 4 bases, and 1 base stayed unmatched. CDR3 protein: CASSDRVTGELFF. DNA for the CDR3: TGTGCCAGCTCGGACAGGGTCACCGGGGAGCTGTTTTTT.

The chain is built from TRBV6-1 and TRBJ2-1; 7 nucleotides line up with TRBD2. V was pared by 3 bases and J by 7 bases, with 0 bases of the junction left unmatched. Germline CDR1 reads MNHNS; CDR2 reads SASEGT. CDR3 size: 12 residues. CDR3 nucleotides: TGTGCCAGCAGTGATAGCGGGAATGAGCAGTTCTTC. Translating it yields CASSDSGNEQFF.

The chain couples TRBV7-9 to TRBJ2-5, with 8 bases lining up with TRBD2. There are 15 residues in the CDR3. V trimming: 1 base; J trimming: 4 bases; junction bases outside the gene matches: 5. In germline, CDR1 is SEHNR, CDR2 FQNEAQ (reference sequence). The CDR3 DNA reads TGTGCCAGCAGCTTAGGAGCGGGAGACTTAGAGACCCAGTACTTC. Its protein is CASSLGAGDLETQYF.

The genes are TRBV12-2 and TRBJ1-2; TRBD1 is the table's D call, not checked against the DNA. TRBV12-2 is deemed a pseudogene. The CDR3 is made up of 15 amino acids. Here the CDR3 reads CASGTGDDKNYGYTF. Written as DNA, the CDR3 is TGTGCAAGCGGGACAGGGGATGACAAAAACTATGGCTACACCTTC.

This chain joins TRBV29-1 and TRBJ1-4; D call uncertain. Germline lookup yields CDR1 SQVTM and CDR2 ANQGSEA. The CDR3 is 11 amino acids. The V end was cut by 4 bases, the J end by 8 bases, with 8 bases between. Here the CDR3 DNA reads TGCAGCGTTGTTCGGTCAGAAAAACTGTTTTTT. This sequence encodes CSVVRSEKLFF.